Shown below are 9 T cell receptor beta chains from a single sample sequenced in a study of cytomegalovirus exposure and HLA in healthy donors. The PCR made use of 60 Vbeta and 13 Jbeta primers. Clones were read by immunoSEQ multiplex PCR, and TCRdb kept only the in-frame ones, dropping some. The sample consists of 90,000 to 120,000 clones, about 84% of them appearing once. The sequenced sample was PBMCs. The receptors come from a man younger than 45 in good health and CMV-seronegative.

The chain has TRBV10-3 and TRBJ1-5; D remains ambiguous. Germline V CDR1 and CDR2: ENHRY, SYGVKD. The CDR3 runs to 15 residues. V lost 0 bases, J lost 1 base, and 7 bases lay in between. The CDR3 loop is CAISESIRSNQPQHF. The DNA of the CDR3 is TGTGCCATCAGTGAGTCGATTCGGAGCAATCAGCCCCAGCATTTT.

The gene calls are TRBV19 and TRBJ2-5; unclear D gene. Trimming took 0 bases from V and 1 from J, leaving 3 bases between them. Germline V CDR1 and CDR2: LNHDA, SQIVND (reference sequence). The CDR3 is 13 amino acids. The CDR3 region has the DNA TGTGCCAGTAGTATAGACTCCCAAGAGACCCAGTACTTC. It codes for CASSIDSQETQYF. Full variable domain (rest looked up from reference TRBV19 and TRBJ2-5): DGGITQSPKYLFRKEGQNVTLSCEQNLNHDAMYWYRQDPGQGLRLIYYSQIVNDFQKGDIAEGYSVSREKKESFPLTVTSAQKNPTAFYLCASSIDSQETQYFGPGTRLLVL.

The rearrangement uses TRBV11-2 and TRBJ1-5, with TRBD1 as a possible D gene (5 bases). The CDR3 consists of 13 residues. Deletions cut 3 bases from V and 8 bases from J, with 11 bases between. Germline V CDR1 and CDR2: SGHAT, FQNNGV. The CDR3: CASSFGAVKPQHF. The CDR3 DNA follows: TGTGCCAGCAGCTTTGGGGCGGTGAAGCCCCAGCATTTT.

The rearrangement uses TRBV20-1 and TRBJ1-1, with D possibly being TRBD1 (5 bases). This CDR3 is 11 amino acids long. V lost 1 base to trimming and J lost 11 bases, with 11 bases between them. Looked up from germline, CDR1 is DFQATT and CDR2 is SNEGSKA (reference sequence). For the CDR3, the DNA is TGCAGTGCTAGAGGGGGGAGGAGGGCTTTCTTT. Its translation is CSARGGRRAFF.

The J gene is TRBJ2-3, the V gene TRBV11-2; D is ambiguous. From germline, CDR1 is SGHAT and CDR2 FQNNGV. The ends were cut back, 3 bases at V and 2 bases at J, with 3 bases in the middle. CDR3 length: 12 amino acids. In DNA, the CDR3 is TGTGCCAGCAGCTTCGTCACAGATACGCAGTATTTT. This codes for CASSFVTDTQYF.

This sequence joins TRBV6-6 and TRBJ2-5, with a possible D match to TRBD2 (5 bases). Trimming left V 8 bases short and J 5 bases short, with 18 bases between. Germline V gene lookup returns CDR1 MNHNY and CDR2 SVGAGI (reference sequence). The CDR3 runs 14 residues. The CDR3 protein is CASAWAGSMETQYF. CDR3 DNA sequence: TGTGCCAGCGCTTGGGCGGGCTCGATGGAGACCCAGTACTTC.

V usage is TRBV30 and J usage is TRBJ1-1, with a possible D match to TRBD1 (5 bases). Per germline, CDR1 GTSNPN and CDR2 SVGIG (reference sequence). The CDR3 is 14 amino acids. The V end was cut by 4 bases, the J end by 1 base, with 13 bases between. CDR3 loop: CAWTVGAGNTEAFF. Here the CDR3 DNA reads TGTGCCTGGACAGTTGGGGCAGGGAACACTGAAGCTTTCTTT.

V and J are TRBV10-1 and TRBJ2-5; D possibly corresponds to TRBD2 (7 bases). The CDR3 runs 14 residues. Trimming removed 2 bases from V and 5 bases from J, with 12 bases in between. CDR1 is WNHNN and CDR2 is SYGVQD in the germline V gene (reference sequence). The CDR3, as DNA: TGCGCCAGCAGTGAGACGGGGGGCGAGGAGACCCAGTACTTC. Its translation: CASSETGGEETQYF.

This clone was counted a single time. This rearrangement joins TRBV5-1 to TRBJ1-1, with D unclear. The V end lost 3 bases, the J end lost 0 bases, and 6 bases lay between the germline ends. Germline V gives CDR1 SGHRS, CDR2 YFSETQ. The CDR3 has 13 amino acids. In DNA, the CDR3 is TGCGCCAGCAGCTCTGCAGTGAACACTGAAGCTTTCTTT. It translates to CASSSAVNTEAFF.